This T cell receptor (beta chain) was obtained from a study of response to subunit inactivated influenza vaccine. Study conclusions and caveats: New T cells are recruited in small numbers by each seasonal influenza vaccination, according to the authors' suggestion.

TCRdb re-derived calls from the RT-PCR reads in MiXCR, one entry per CDR3 protein. The sample shows 600,000 to 850,000 distinct CDR3 sequences, 11% to 15% of them seen only once. A word on this clonotype: Its specificity is unknown.

Looked up from germline, CDR1 is MNHEY and CDR2 is SMNVEV (reference sequence). The CDR3 consists of 12 residues. Trimming removed 5 bases at V and 9 bases at J, with 13 bases between. The rearrangement uses TRBV27 and TRBJ1-1, with D unclear. The source material was PBMCs from blood, sampled 14 to 15 days before vaccination. This clonotype was obtained from a man aged 45-60 years who received an inactivated influenza vaccine. CDR3 amino acids: CASSGRTAQAFF. The CDR3 region has the DNA TGTGCCAGCAGTGGTAGGACGGCGCAAGCTTTCTTT.